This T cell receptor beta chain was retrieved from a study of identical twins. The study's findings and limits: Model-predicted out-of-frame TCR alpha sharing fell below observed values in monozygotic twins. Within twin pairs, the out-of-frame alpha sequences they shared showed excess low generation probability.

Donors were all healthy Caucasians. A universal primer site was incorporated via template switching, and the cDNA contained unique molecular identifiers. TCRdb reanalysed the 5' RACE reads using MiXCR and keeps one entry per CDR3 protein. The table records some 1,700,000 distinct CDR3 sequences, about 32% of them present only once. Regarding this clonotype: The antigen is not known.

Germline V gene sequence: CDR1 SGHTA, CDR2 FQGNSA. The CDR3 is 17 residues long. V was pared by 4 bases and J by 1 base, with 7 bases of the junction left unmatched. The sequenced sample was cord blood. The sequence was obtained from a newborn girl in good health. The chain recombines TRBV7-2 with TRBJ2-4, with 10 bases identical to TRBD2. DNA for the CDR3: TGTGCCAGCAGCTCTCCTAGCGGGAGCAGCGCCAAAAACATTCAGTACTTC. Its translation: CASSSPSGSSAKNIQYF.